This TCR beta chain was obtained from a study of cytomegalovirus exposure and HLA in healthy donors. The primer mix had 60 Vbeta and 13 Jbeta primers. Sequenced by immunoSEQ multiplex PCR; TCRdb stores in-frame clones only, minus some. Found here are around 150,000 clones, over 65% of them singletons; the top ten hold roughly 7.1%. Turning to this clone: Its antigen is not known.

This CDR3 region has 14 residues. With V trimmed by 6 bases and J by 10 bases, 10 bases remained unmatched. The germline V gene has CDR1 SGHTA and CDR2 FQGNSA. Study-wide results and limits: The study flagged some 170 TCR beta chains as cytomegalovirus-associated. It was reported that TCR beta sequences correctly inferred the HLA-A and HLA-B alleles for most subjects.

This TCR was sampled from a man in his forties or fifties in good health and CMV-seropositive. Sequenced sample: PBMCs. The chain carries TRBV7-2 and TRBJ1-4; 8 bases line up with TRBD1. CDR3 in amino acids: CASSSGNDRGKLFF. For the CDR3, the DNA is TGTGCCAGCAGTTCCGGAAACGACAGGGGAAAACTGTTTTTT.